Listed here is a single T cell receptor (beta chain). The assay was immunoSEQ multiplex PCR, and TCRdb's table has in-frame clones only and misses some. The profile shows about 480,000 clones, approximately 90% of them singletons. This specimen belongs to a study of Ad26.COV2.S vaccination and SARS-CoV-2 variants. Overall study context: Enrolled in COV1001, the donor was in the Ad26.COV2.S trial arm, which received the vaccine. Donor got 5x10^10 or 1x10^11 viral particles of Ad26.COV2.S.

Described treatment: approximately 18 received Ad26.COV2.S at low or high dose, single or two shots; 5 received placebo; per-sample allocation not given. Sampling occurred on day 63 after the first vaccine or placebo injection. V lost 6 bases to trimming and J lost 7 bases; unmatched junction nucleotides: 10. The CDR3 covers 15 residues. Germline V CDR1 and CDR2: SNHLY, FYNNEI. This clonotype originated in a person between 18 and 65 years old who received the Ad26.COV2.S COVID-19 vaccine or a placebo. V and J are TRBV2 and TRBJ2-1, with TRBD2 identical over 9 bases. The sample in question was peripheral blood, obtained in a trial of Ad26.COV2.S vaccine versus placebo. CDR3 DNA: TGTGCCAGCAGGCGGCGGGAGGGCCGGGGGAATGAGCAGTTCTTC. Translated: CASRRREGRGNEQFF.